This entry concerns a single T cell receptor (beta chain). This sample is part of a study of T cell repertoires in cytomegalovirus infection. For the study at large: Based on public TCR beta signatures, there were indications of CMV infection and of a matching HLA type.

CDR3 length: 17 amino acids. V lost 1 base to trimming and J lost 5 bases; unmatched junction nucleotides: 8. Looked up from germline, CDR1 is SSHAT and CDR2 is FNYEAQ (reference sequence). In TCRdb, the reads were re-called with MiXCR into one record per CDR3 protein. The table lists about 320,000 distinct CDR3 sequences, over 7.5% of them singletons. The rearrangement uses TRBV7-7 and TRBJ2-1, with TRBD2 matching over 10 bases. The TCR comes from a human donor in good health (CMV status not recorded). Some clones in this sample may be carry-over from other donors' samples. Input material: PBMCs. In DNA form, the CDR3 reads TGTGCCAGCAGCTTAGTGTTAGGGCTAGCGGGGGACAATGAGCAGTTCTTC. This translates into CASSLVLGLAGDNEQFF. Full variable domain (remainder filled in from reference TRBV7-7 and TRBJ2-1): GAGVSQSPRYKVTKRGQDVTLRCDPISSHATLYWYQQALGQGPEFLTYFNYEAQPDKSGLPSDRFSAERPEGSISTLTIQRTEQRDSAMYRCASSLVLGLAGDNEQFFGPGTRLTVL.